This T cell receptor (beta chain) was sequenced for a study of blood T cell repertoires in COVID-19. After removal of 4 bases from V and 6 bases from J, the junction contained 5 bases not matched to a gene. The CDR3 spans 13 residues. CDR1 and CDR2 (germline): MNHEY, SVGEGT. Sequencing used immunoSEQ multiplex PCR; TCRdb keeps in-frame clones, though not all of them. This sample carries 150,000 to 200,000 clones, around 90% of them seen once, and the ten largest clones take 3.5% to 4.5%. The chain has TRBV6-2 or TRBV6-3 and TRBJ2-7, with TRBD1 matching 8 bases. Sequencing was done on a sample of peripheral blood. This sequence originates from a human donor in a cohort sampled during active COVID-19. This CDR3 is CASSFVDRVEQYF. CDR3 nucleotide sequence: TGTGCCAGCAGTTTTGTGGACAGGGTCGAGCAGTACTTC.